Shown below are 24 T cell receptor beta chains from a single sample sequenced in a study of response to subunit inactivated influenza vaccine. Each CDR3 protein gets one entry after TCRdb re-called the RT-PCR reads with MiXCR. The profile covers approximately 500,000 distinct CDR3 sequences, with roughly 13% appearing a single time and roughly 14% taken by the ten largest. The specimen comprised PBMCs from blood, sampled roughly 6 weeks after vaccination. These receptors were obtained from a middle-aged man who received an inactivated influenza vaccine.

CDR3 sequence reads: CASSAGQGENQPQHF. For the CDR3, the DNA is TGCGCCAGCAGCGCAGGACAGGGGGAAAATCAGCCCCAGCATTTT. The gene calls are TRBV5-1 and TRBJ1-5; 10 nucleotides agree with TRBD1. Germline V gene sequence: CDR1 SGHRS, CDR2 YFSETQ. Trimming cost V 4 bases and J 4 bases; bases outside gene matches: 5. This CDR3 is built from 15 residues.

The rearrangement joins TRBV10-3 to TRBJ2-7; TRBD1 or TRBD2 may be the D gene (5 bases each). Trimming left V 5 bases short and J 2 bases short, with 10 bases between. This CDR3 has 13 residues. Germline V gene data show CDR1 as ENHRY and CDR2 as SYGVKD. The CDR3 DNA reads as TGTGCCATCAGTACCGGGACCCCCTACGAGCAGTACTTC. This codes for CAISTGTPYEQYF.

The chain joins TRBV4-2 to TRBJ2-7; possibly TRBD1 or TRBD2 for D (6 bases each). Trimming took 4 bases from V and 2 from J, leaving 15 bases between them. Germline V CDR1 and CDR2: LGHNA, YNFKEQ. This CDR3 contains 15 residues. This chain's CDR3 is CASSPRGGVAYEQYF. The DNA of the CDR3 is TGTGCCAGCAGCCCCAGGGGCGGGGTCGCCTACGAGCAGTACTTC.

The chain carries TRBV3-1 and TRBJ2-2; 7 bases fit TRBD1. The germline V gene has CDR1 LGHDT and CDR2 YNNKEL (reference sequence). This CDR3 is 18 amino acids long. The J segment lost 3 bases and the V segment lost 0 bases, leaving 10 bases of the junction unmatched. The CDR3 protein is CASSQDVWSDRDTGELFF. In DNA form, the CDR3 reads TGTGCCAGCAGCCAAGACGTATGGTCAGACAGGGACACCGGGGAGCTGTTTTTT.

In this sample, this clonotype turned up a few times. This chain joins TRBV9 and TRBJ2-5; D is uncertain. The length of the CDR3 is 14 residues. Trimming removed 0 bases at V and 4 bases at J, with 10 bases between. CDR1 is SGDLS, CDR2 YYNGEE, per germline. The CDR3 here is CASSVGVAGETQYF. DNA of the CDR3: TGTGCCAGCAGCGTAGGGGTAGCTGGAGAGACCCAGTACTTC.

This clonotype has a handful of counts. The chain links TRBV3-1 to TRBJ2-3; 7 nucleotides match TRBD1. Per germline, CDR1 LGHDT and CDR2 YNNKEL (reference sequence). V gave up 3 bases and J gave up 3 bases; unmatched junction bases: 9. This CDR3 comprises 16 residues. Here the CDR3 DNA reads TGTGCCAGCAGCCACCGAAGGGGGCGCTATACAGATACGCAGTATTTT. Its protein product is CASSHRRGRYTDTQYF.

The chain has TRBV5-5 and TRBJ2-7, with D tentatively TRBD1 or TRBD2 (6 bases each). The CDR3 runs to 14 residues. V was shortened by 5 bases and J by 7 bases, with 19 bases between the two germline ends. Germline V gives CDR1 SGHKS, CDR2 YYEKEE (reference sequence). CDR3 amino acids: CASSSTEWRGEQYF. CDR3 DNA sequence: TGTGCCAGCAGTTCGACGGAGTGGAGGGGGGAGCAGTACTTC. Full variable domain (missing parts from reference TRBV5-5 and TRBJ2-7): DAGVTQSPTHLIKTRGQQVTLRCSPISGHKSVSWYQQVLGQGPQFIFQYYEKEERGRGNFPDRFSARQFPNYSSELNVNALLLGDSALYLCASSSTEWRGEQYFGPGTRLTVT.

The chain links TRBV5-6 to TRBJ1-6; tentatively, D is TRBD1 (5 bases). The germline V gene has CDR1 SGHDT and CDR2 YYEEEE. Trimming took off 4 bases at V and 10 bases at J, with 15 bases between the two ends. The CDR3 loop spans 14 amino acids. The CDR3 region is CASSGRPGSSPLHF. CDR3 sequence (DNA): TGTGCCAGCAGCGGGAGGCCAGGGTCGTCACCCCTCCACTTT.

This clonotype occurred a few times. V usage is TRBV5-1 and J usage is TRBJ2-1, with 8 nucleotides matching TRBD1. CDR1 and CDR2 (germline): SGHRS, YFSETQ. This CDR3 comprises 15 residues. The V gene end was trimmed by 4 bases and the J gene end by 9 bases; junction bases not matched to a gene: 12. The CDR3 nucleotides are TGCGCCAGCAGCGGAGACAGGGGTTGGGGTGGTGAGCAGTTCTTC. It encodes CASSGDRGWGGEQFF. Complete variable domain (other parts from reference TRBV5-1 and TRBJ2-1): KAGVTQTPRYLIKTRGQQVTLSCSPISGHRSVSWYQQTPGQGLQFLFEYFSETQRNKGNFPGRFSGRQFSNSRSEMNVSTLELGDSALYLCASSGDRGWGGEQFFGPGTRLTVL.

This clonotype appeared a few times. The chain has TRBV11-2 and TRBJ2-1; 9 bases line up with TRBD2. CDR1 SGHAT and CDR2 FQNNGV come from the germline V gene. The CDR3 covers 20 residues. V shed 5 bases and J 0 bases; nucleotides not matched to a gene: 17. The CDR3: CASSLTSGGQRASSYNEQFF. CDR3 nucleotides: TGTGCCAGCAGCCTCACGAGCGGGGGGCAAAGGGCGAGCTCCTACAATGAGCAGTTCTTC.

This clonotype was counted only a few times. The CDR3 sequence is CASSSMSGRETQYF. DNA of the CDR3: TGTGCCAGCAGTTCCATGAGCGGGAGGGAGACCCAGTACTTC. This chain joins TRBV28 and TRBJ2-5; 9 nucleotides line up with TRBD2. The junction had 5 bases not matched to a gene; V was cut back by 4 bases and J by 5 bases. The CDR3 is made up of 14 amino acids. Germline V gene sequence: CDR1 MDHEN, CDR2 SYDVKM.

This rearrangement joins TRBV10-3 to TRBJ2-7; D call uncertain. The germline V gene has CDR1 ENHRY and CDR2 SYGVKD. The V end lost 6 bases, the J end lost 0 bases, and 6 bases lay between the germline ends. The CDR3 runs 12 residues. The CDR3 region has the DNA TGTGCCATCAGGGGAAGCTCCTACGAGCAGTACTTC. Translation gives CAIRGSSYEQYF.

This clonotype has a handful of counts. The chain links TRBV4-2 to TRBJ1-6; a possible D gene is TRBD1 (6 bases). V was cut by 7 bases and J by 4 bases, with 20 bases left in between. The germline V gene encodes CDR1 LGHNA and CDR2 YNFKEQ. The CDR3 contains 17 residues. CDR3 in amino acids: CASTHLGGQRYNSPLHF. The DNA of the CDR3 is TGTGCCAGCACCCACCTCGGCGGACAGCGGTATAATTCACCCCTCCACTTT.

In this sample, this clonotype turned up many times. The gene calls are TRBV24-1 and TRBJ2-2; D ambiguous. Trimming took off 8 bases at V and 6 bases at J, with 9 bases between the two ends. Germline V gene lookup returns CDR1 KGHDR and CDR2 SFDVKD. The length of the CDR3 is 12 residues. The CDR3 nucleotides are TGTGCCACCAAGGGATCCCCCGGGGAGCTGTTTTTT. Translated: CATKGSPGELFF.

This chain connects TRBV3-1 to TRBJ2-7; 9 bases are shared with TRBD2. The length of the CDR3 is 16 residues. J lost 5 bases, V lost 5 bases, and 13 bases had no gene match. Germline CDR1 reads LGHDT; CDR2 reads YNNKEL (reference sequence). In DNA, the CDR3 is TGTGCCAGCAGCGTTAACCGTTTAGCGGGAGTCCACGAGCAGTACTTC. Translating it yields CASSVNRLAGVHEQYF.

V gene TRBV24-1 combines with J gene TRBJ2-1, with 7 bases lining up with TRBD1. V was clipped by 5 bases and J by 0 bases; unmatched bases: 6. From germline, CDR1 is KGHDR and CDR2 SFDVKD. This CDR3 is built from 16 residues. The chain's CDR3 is CATSALTGSSYNEQFF. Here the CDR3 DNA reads TGTGCCACCAGTGCCCTGACAGGGAGCTCCTACAATGAGCAGTTCTTC.

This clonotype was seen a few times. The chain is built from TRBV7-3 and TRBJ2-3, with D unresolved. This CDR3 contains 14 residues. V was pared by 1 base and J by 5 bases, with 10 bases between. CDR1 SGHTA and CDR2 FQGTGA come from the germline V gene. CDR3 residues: CASSLSGPGDTQYF. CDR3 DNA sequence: TGTGCCAGCAGCTTAAGTGGGCCGGGAGATACGCAGTATTTT.

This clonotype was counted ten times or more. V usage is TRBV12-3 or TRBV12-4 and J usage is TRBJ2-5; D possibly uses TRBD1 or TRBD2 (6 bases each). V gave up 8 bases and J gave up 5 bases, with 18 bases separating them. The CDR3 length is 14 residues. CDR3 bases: TGTGCCAGCTCCCGAGGGGGGAGTGGGGAGACCCAGTACTTC. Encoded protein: CASSRGGSGETQYF.

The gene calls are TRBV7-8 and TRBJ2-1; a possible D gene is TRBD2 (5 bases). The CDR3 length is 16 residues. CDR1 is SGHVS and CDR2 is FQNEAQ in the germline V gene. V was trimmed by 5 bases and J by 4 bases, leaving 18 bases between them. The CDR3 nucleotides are TGTGCCAGCAGCCCAAGTTGGGTTCCGGGGTACAATGAGCAGTTCTTC. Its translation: CASSPSWVPGYNEQFF.

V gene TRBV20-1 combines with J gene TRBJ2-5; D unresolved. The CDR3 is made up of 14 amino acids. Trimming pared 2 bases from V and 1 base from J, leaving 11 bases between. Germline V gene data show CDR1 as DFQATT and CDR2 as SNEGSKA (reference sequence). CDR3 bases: TGCAGTGCTAGAAAGGACGCGATCCAAGAGACCCAGTACTTC. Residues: CSARKDAIQETQYF.

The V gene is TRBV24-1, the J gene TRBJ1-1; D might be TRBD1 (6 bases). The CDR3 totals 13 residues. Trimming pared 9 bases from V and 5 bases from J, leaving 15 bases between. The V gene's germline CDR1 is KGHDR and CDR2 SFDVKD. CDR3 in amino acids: CATRAGDWTEAFF. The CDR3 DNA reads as TGTGCCACCCGAGCAGGGGATTGGACTGAAGCTTTCTTT.

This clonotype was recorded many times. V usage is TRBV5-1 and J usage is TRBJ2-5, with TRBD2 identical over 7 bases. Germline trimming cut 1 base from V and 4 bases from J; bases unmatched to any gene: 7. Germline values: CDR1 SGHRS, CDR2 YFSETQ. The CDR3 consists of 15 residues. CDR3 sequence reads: CASSLSWGGRETQYF. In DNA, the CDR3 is TGCGCCAGCAGCTTGTCTTGGGGAGGGCGAGAGACCCAGTACTTC.

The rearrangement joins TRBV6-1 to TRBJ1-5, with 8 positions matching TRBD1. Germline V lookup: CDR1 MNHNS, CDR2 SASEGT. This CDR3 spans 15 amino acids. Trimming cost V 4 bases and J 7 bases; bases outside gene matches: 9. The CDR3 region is CASSGTGYGGQPQHF. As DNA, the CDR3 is TGTGCCAGCAGTGGGACAGGGTACGGGGGGCAGCCCCAGCATTTT.

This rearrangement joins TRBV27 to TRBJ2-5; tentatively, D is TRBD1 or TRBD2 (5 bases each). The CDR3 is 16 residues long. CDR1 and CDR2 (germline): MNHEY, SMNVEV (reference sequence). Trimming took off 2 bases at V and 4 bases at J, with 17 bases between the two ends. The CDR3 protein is CASSLMGEPPPETQYF. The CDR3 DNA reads TGTGCCAGCAGTTTAATGGGGGAGCCCCCCCCAGAGACCCAGTACTTC.